These 25 T cell receptor beta chains originate from one sample sequenced in a study of response to subunit inactivated influenza vaccine. TCRdb independently ran MiXCR on the RT-PCR reads; one entry per CDR3 protein. The sample consists of more than 700,000 distinct CDR3 sequences, 20% to 25% of them appearing once. Here the sequenced sample was PBMCs from blood, taken about 5 days after vaccination. The receptors here all came from a man aged 45-60 years who received an inactivated influenza vaccine.

This clonotype has more than one count but fewer than ten. The chain is built from TRBV6-2 or TRBV6-3 and TRBJ2-1; TRBD2 might be the D (5 bases). V gave up 6 bases and J gave up 6 bases, with 15 bases separating them. The CDR3 contains 14 residues. Germline V CDR1 and CDR2: MNHEY, SVGEGT. CDR3 coding DNA: TGTGCCAGCAGCCCCCTGAGGGTTGCCAATGAGCAGTTCTTC. This translates into CASSPLRVANEQFF.

This clonotype has just one count. This chain connects TRBV12-3 or TRBV12-4 to TRBJ2-3; the D gene is possibly TRBD2 (6 bases). Trimming removed 5 bases at V and 2 bases at J, with 14 bases between. The CDR3 extends over 15 amino acids. CDR3 sequence reads: CASSLGLSYTDTQYF. The CDR3 DNA sequence: TGTGCCAGCAGTCTAGGACTAAGTTACACAGATACGCAGTATTTT.

CDR3 in amino acids: CSARDPAGGITDTQYF. The CDR3 coding sequence is TGCAGTGCTAGAGACCCAGCGGGGGGGATCACAGATACGCAGTATTTT. The chain uses TRBV20-1 and TRBJ2-3; TRBD2 matches at 10 bases. The ends lost 0 bases at V and 2 bases at J; junction bases unmatched: 5. Looked up from germline, CDR1 is DFQATT and CDR2 is SNEGSKA (reference sequence). The CDR3 length is 16 residues.

V and J are TRBV20-1 and TRBJ2-1, with no clear D. The germline V gene encodes CDR1 DFQATT and CDR2 SNEGSKA (reference sequence). Trimming stripped 7 bases from V and 7 bases from J, with 11 bases between. The CDR3 extends over 11 amino acids. The CDR3 protein is CSVPHRNEQFF. Written as DNA, the CDR3 is TGCAGTGTCCCCCACCGAAATGAGCAGTTCTTC.

This clonotype was recorded a few times. The rearrangement uses TRBV5-6 and TRBJ2-7; TRBD2 matches 7 bases. V was pared by 1 base and J by 0 bases, with 10 bases of the junction left unmatched. The germline CDR1 and CDR2 sequences are SGHDT and YYEEEE. The CDR3 loop spans 17 amino acids. The CDR3 here is CASSLFSGFSSSYEQYF. The CDR3 nucleotides are TGTGCCAGCAGCTTGTTTAGCGGGTTTTCTAGCTCCTACGAGCAGTACTTC.

This clonotype was seen a single time. The chain links TRBV10-1 to TRBJ2-3; D unresolved. The CDR3 is 15 residues long. Per the germline V gene, CDR1 is WNHNN and CDR2 is SYGVQD (reference sequence). Trimming took off 6 bases at V and 4 bases at J, with 17 bases between the two ends. CDR3 amino acids: CASSLTGQVADTQYF. The CDR3 DNA reads TGCGCCAGCAGCCTAACGGGTCAGGTAGCAGATACGCAGTATTTT.

The chain links TRBV24-1 to TRBJ1-1, with D unresolved. This CDR3 contains 13 residues. V was trimmed by 5 bases and J by 5 bases, leaving 11 bases between them. Germline V gene lookup returns CDR1 KGHDR and CDR2 SFDVKD. Here the CDR3 reads CATSAGLRTEAFF. The CDR3 nucleotides are TGTGCCACCAGTGCGGGGTTGAGGACTGAAGCTTTCTTT.

This clonotype was observed a few times. CDR3 in DNA: TGTGCCAGCAGTTTAGACACCCCCGGGACGTCCTATGGCTACACCTTC. Its protein is CASSLDTPGTSYGYTF. The V call is TRBV6-5, the J call TRBJ1-2, with D possibly matching TRBD1 (5 bases). V lost 4 bases to trimming and J lost 4 bases, with 19 bases between them. This CDR3 comprises 16 residues. The germline V gene has CDR1 MNHEY and CDR2 SVGAGI.

Only a few counts were recorded for this clonotype. V is TRBV4-3 and J is TRBJ1-1, with 8 positions matching TRBD1. The CDR3 has 14 residues. Unmatched junction bases numbered 2, after V lost 0 bases and J lost 5 bases. The germline CDR1 and CDR2 sequences are LGHNA and YSLEER. DNA for the CDR3: TGCGCCAGCAGCCAAGAGAACAGGGGGACTGAAGCTTTCTTT. Its protein product is CASSQENRGTEAFF.

In this sample, this clonotype turned up a few times. The genes are TRBV28 and TRBJ2-1; 9 positions match TRBD2. The ends lost 3 bases at V and 5 bases at J; junction bases unmatched: 8. This CDR3 is 16 amino acids long. The germline V gene encodes CDR1 MDHEN and CDR2 SYDVKM. CDR3 coding DNA: TGTGCCAGCAGTTTTTTGGCGGGAGGGCCGGACAATGAGCAGTTCTTC. It yields the protein CASSFLAGGPDNEQFF.

This clonotype was detected ten times or more. This chain links TRBV12-3 or TRBV12-4 with TRBJ2-6; the D gene could be TRBD1 or TRBD2 (5 bases each). This CDR3 is built from 15 residues. V lost 5 bases to trimming and J lost 0 bases, with 8 bases between them. The DNA for the CDR3 is TGTGCCAGCAGTCCGGGGCACTCTGGGGCCAACGTCCTGACTTTC. Its translation is CASSPGHSGANVLTF.

The chain couples TRBV4-1 to TRBJ2-1; D is unresolved. Germline V gene lookup returns CDR1 MGHRA and CDR2 YSYEKL. The CDR3 extends over 12 amino acids. V shed 5 bases and J shed 6 bases, with 8 bases lying between them. DNA for the CDR3: TGCGCCAGCAGCTACTACCCCAATGAGCAGTTCTTC. It specifies CASSYYPNEQFF.

Only a few counts were recorded for this clonotype. CDR3 bases: TGTGCCAGCAGTGAAGATATAGTAAATCAGCCCCAGCATTTT. Amino acids: CASSEDIVNQPQHF. The rearrangement uses TRBV2 and TRBJ1-5; no clear D. V shed 1 base and J shed 4 bases, with 8 bases lying between them. This CDR3 has 14 amino acids. Germline lookup yields CDR1 SNHLY and CDR2 FYNNEI.

The genes are TRBV4-2 and TRBJ2-3; D perhaps matches TRBD1 (5 bases). Germline CDR1 is LGHNA and CDR2 is YNFKEQ. V was shortened by 1 base and J by 0 bases, with 17 bases between the two germline ends. This CDR3 comprises 18 residues. In DNA form, the CDR3 reads TGTGCCAGCAGCCAAGGAGTTTCAGTACAGGCTAGCACAGATACGCAGTATTTT. Amino acid sequence: CASSQGVSVQASTDTQYF.

This clonotype has a handful of counts. This chain links TRBV20-1 with TRBJ2-3, with a weak D call TRBD1 (6 bases). Germline-derived CDR1 and CDR2 are DFQATT and SNEGSKA (reference sequence). The germline V and J ends were trimmed by 5 bases and 0 bases, with 6 bases remaining between them. The CDR3 length is 12 residues. CDR3 coding DNA: TGCAGTGCTCAGGGGAGCACAGATACGCAGTATTTT. As protein: CSAQGSTDTQYF.

The V call is TRBV20-1, the J call TRBJ1-2, with TRBD1 identical over 9 bases. The germline V gene encodes CDR1 DFQATT and CDR2 SNEGSKA (reference sequence). V lost 5 bases, J lost 7 bases, and 17 bases stayed unmatched. This CDR3 is built from 16 residues. The CDR3 protein is CSAQTSSTGTGFGYTF. CDR3 nucleotide sequence: TGCAGTGCTCAAACCTCCTCTACCGGGACAGGGTTTGGCTACACCTTC.

This clonotype was found many times. This chain uses TRBV7-6 with TRBJ2-5, with D unclear. Germline lookup yields CDR1 SGHVS and CDR2 FNYEAQ. There are 12 residues in the CDR3. Trimming left V 2 bases short and J 5 bases short, with 6 bases between. The CDR3: CASSLTRETQYF. DNA of the CDR3: TGTGCCAGCAGCTTAACTCGGGAGACCCAGTACTTC.

The chain combines TRBV5-1 with TRBJ2-1; D uncertain. The CDR3 runs 16 residues. With 0 bases removed from V and 2 bases from J, the gap between germline ends came to 12 bases. CDR1 is SGHRS and CDR2 is YFSETQ in the germline V gene. CDR3 nucleotides: TGCGCCAGCAGCTTGGCCGGCAGTAACCCCTACAATGAGCAGTTCTTC. It codes for CASSLAGSNPYNEQFF. Full variable domain (outside the CDR3, taken from reference TRBV5-1 and TRBJ2-1): KAGVTQTPRYLIKTRGQQVTLSCSPISGHRSVSWYQQTPGQGLQFLFEYFSETQRNKGNFPGRFSGRQFSNSRSEMNVSTLELGDSALYLCASSLAGSNPYNEQFFGPGTRLTVL.

This sequence joins TRBV5-5 and TRBJ1-2; 8 bases are a match to TRBD1. Per the germline V gene, CDR1 is SGHKS and CDR2 is YYEKEE (reference sequence). The trim removed 1 base at V and 0 bases at J, leaving 2 bases unmatched. The CDR3 is 15 amino acids. CDR3 DNA sequence: TGTGCCAGCAGCTTGCCGACAGGGGCTAACTATGGCTACACCTTC. Translating it yields CASSLPTGANYGYTF.

This chain links TRBV10-3 with TRBJ2-7; perhaps TRBD2 as D (6 bases). The germline CDR1 and CDR2 sequences are ENHRY and SYGVKD. V lost 3 bases to trimming and J lost 3 bases, with 12 bases between them. CDR3 size: 14 residues. The CDR3 loop is CAISEQTGSYEQYF. For the CDR3, the DNA is TGTGCCATCAGTGAACAGACCGGGAGCTACGAGCAGTACTTC.

This clonotype was seen more than once but under ten times. This sequence joins TRBV6-2 or TRBV6-3 and TRBJ2-1, with TRBD1 matching over 7 bases. After removal of 2 bases from V and 2 bases from J, the junction contained 9 bases not matched to a gene. Germline-derived CDR1 and CDR2 are MNHEY and SVGEGT. This CDR3 region has 17 residues. For the CDR3, the DNA is TGTGCCAGCAGTTACACGCTAGGGCAGGGGGCCTACAATGAGCAGTTCTTC. Amino acids: CASSYTLGQGAYNEQFF.

This clonotype was seen more than once but under ten times. The chain joins TRBV28 to TRBJ2-7; D is ambiguous. The length of the CDR3 is 15 residues. Per the germline V gene, CDR1 is MDHEN and CDR2 is SYDVKM. Trimming removed 3 bases at V and 1 base at J, with 13 bases between. The CDR3 coding sequence is TGTGCCAGCAGTTTCGACTTTCAAACTTCCTACGAGCAGTACTTC. This translates into CASSFDFQTSYEQYF.

V is TRBV7-2 and J is TRBJ2-7; D possibly corresponds to TRBD1 (5 bases). V dropped 0 bases and J dropped 3 bases, with 9 bases sitting between them. The CDR3 spans 14 residues. Per germline, CDR1 SGHTA and CDR2 FQGNSA. The CDR3 DNA follows: TGTGCCAGCAGCTTAGCGTCAGGGAACTACGAGCAGTACTTC. Protein: CASSLASGNYEQYF.

Details on this clonotype: Mismatch with germline at one junction end may stem from a read error. V and J are TRBV7-9 and TRBJ2-1; D tentatively fits TRBD1 or TRBD2 (5 bases each). There are 13 residues in the CDR3. The germline CDR1 and CDR2 sequences are SEHNR and FQNEAQ (reference sequence). CDR3 in amino acids: CASSQRGYKEQFF. The DNA of the CDR3 is TGTGCCAGCAGTCAACGGGGCTACAAAGAGCAGTTCTTC. The full variable domain, in which reference TRBV7-9 and TRBJ2-1 provide the parts outside the CDR3, is DTGVSQNPRHKITKRGQNVTFRCDPISEHNRLYWYRQTLGQGPEFLTYFQNEAQLEKSRLLSDRFSAERPKGSFSTLEIQRTEQGDSAMYLCASSQRGYKEQFFGPGTRLTVL.

This chain links TRBV7-2 with TRBJ1-2; TRBD1 matches at 9 bases. Per the germline V gene, CDR1 is SGHTA and CDR2 is FQGNSA. The trim removed 1 base at V and 7 bases at J, leaving 10 bases unmatched. The CDR3 spans 16 residues. The CDR3 nucleotides are TGTGCCAGCAGCTTAGTCGCGGACAGGGGTTCTGCTGGCTACACCTTC. Its translation: CASSLVADRGSAGYTF.